The rows below give T cell receptor beta chains drawn from one sample of a study of T cell repertoires in cytomegalovirus infection. Antigens for these TCRs are unknown. TCRdb recomputed calls from the reads with MiXCR, one row per CDR3 protein. This table has about 480,000 distinct CDR3 sequences, 25% to 35% appearing once. This sample comprised cultured PBMCs, obtained from culture after CMV antigen stimulation. The receptors stem from a human donor in good health (CMV status not recorded). Some clones in this sample may be carry-over from other donors' samples. The CDR3 runs from the conserved cysteine through the conserved F or W. The order of the fields is D gene, clone size, J gene, V gene, CDR3 DNA, CDR3 protein. The D gene is left open where the match is weak. Not every row has a clone size; where given, it reads once, few, many or a size class.

-	-	TRBJ2-1	TRBV10-3	TGTGCCATCAGTGAGTCTCCGGGCTTAAGCTCCTACAATGAGCAGTTCTTC	CAISESPGLSSYNEQFF
-	-	TRBJ1-1	TRBV30	TGTGCCTGGAGAGTCACAGCGAACACTGAAGCTTTCTTT	CAWRVTANTEAFF
-	few	TRBJ2-1	TRBV7-3	TGTGCCAGCAGCATCAACTCCTACTCCTACAATGAGCAGTTCTTC	CASSINSYSYNEQFF
-	-	TRBJ2-3	TRBV11-2	TGTGCCAGCAGACCCAAAGGGGTGGGGACGCAGTATTTT	CASRPKGVGTQYF
-	-	TRBJ1-1	TRBV7-9	TGTGCCAGCAGCTTAGGTTGGGGGGCGCGCACTGAAGCTTTCTTT	CASSLGWGARTEAFF
TRBD2	-	TRBJ2-2	TRBV19	TGTGCCAGTAGTCCAGTCGGACTAGCGCTCAAAGCCGGGGAGCTGTTTTTT	CASSPVGLALKAGELFF
TRBD1	-	TRBJ2-7	TRBV2	TGTGCCAGCAGTGAAACAGGGGGGTATTCCTACGAGCAGTACTTC	CASSETGGYSYEQYF
-	few	TRBJ1-3	TRBV5-4	TGTGCCAGCAGCTTGGCAGGGATCGGAAACACCATATATTTT	CASSLAGIGNTIYF
-	many	TRBJ2-2	TRBV7-2	TGTGCCAGCAGCCCGACGTGGATGGGCACCGGGGAGCTGTTTTTT	CASSPTWMGTGELFF
TRBD2	-	TRBJ2-3	TRBV7-2	TGTGCCAGCAGCTTCCTAGCGGGAGGGGGGCTGGATACGCAGTATTTT	CASSFLAGGGLDTQYF
-	-	TRBJ2-7	TRBV7-6	TGTGCCAGCAGCGCCGGGACTCCACCCGAGCAGTACTTC	CASSAGTPPEQYF
-	-	TRBJ1-2	TRBV29-1	TGCAGCGTTGACACGAGACTTCAGGGGTCAAACTATGGCTACACCTTC	CSVDTRLQGSNYGYTF
-	-	TRBJ1-1	TRBV24-1	TGTGCCACCAGGCATCATCAGAACACTGAAGCTTTCTTT	CATRHHQNTEAFF
TRBD1	few	TRBJ2-5	TRBV24-1	TGTGCCACCAGTGACCGAGGGACAGTCCAAGAGACCCAGTACTTC	CATSDRGTVQETQYF
TRBD1	-	TRBJ1-2	TRBV11-1	TGTGCCAGCAGTTCACAGGGGTCAACCCCCCACTTC	CASSSQGSTPHF
-	-	TRBJ2-5	TRBV19	TGTGCCAGTAGTACCCCCTCGGAGACCCAGTACTTC	CASSTPSETQYF